This T cell receptor beta chain is from a study of T-cell memory formation after mild COVID-19. General observations from the study: Clonal second-wave expansions that peaked on day 37 had unconfirmed SARS-CoV-2 specificity.

This clonotype was seen a few times. What it binds is not known. The CDR3 spans 13 residues. The V gene lost 5 bases and the J gene lost 0 bases, with 5 bases spanning the gap. Each CDR3 protein gets one entry after TCRdb re-called the 5' RACE reads with MiXCR. The sample contains roughly 580,000 distinct CDR3 sequences, roughly 18% of which appear only once. The chain has TRBV12-3 or TRBV12-4 and TRBJ2-4; D gene uncertain. The sequence was collected from an adult woman who had mild COVID-19 (a few samples of this study predate the infection). Cell type and time point are not known. The specimen was PBMCs or a T cell subset sorted from them (not recorded which). The CDR3 reads CASSDIAKNIQYF. CDR3 nucleotides: TGTGCCAGCAGTGACATAGCCAAAAACATTCAGTACTTC.